Sequencing of this TCR beta chain was carried out in a study of blood T cells in healthy people across ages (dated by TCRdb to the mid-2010s). Regarding the research as a whole: In model experiments, roughly one uniquely barcoded TCR beta cDNA molecule per two T cells was captured by template switching. To avoid experimental bias, donors of different ages were distributed randomly across sequencing lanes. Age-related changes in TCR beta repertoire diversity were measured in the study by deep sequencing normalized with unique cDNA molecular identifiers. The donors were divided into four age groups: young (average roughly 15 years), middle-aged (approximately 42), aged (roughly 66) and long-lived (roughly 82). The study analyzed two additional independent replicas of 1 million unique cDNA reads from the same blood draw for two donors, one aged 18 to 30 and one aged 80 or older. Overall study results and their limits: Because profiling used bulk unsorted PBMCs, naive and antigen-experienced compartments could not be compared conclusively. As age increased, observed TCR beta diversity per million T cells dropped in a roughly linear way, and a significant reduction was already evident by age roughly 36. A strong correlation was found between observed TCR beta diversity and the percentage of naive T cells measured by flow cytometry. Total diversity estimates from one million sequenced T cells were considered lower bounds and underestimates. Because the CMV infection status of the donors was unknown, age-related changes in expanded clonotypes may potentially have been confounded. Compared with the aged group, the long-lived group had more naive CD4+ T cells, fewer expanded clones and increased TCR diversity, a pattern suggesting age selection.

Many counts were recorded for this clonotype. The antigen it recognizes is unknown. Base qualities were left out, and no much larger clone turns up one base away. The donors were roughly 38 Caucasian individuals from Russia, aged 6 to 90 years, who were systemically healthy. Each donor gave approximately 9.3 milliliters of peripheral blood, collected into EDTA-treated Vacutainer tubes. Ficoll-Paque density-gradient centrifugation was used to isolate PBMCs, with at least 7 million per sample. Trizol reagent was used to extract total RNA from PBMCs, with at least 5.5 micrograms per sample. Naive CD45RAhigh/CD27high T cell percentages were measured by flow cytometry on a PBMC aliquot from every donor. The library was produced with 5' RACE. The sequencer was an Illumina HiSeq 2500. A second about 7 to 12 cycle PCR used a sample-barcoded 5' primer and a J-beta primer mix. A unique molecular identifier was introduced onto each TCR beta cDNA molecule by a template-switch 5' adaptor carrying 12 random nucleotides. Each sample yielded at least 2.5 million CDR3-containing paired-end reads. All of the RNA was converted into first-strand cDNA using the Mint cDNA synthesis kit, with a TRBC-specific oligonucleotide serving as the primer. Following uracil-DNA glycosylase treatment, a first 18-cycle PCR with universal primers M1SS and BC2_uni_R was performed on all cDNA. From the authors' description of their analysis: Normalization of each sample was performed by random selection of 1 million high-quality reads, each carrying a distinct molecular identifier. Instead of being binned into consensus sequences, reads that shared molecular identifiers were thrown out. MiTCR, with a Q25 quality threshold and the strictest error-elimination algorithm, was used for CDR3 identification, clonotype clustering and error correction. A nonparametric unseen species model using Euler transformation provided a lower-bound estimate of total TCR beta diversity. Clones were called with MiXCR by TCRdb after fastp trimmed the public reads at Q25, and only in-frame beta chains were retained. For every CDR3 protein sequence, its rows merge into one entry that carries the most common genes and DNA. TCRdb, rather than the study authors, made the V and J calls. The sample data list under 1 million distinct CDR3 sequences, and 40% to 50% of these were observed just once. In total, the top ten clones hold nearly 20% of the sample.

The germline ends are 2 bases apart after V is trimmed by 1 base and J by 5 bases. The CDR3 numbers 11 residues from cysteine through phenylalanine. Only the CDR3 region is kept as DNA, spanning 33 bases read in frame from base 1. Sequences MNHEY (CDR1) and SVGEGT (CDR2) are obtained from the germline V gene. The chain uses TRBV6-2 or TRBV6-3 and TRBJ2-5; the D segment cannot be called with confidence. This clonotype was sampled from a man aged 55 to 70 in good health. The sample was blood. The nucleotides read TGTGCCAGCAGTTACTTCGAGACCCAGTACTTC. This sequence encodes CASSYFETQYF.